The source of this T cell receptor beta chain is a study of metastatic and nonmetastatic thyroid tumors. Overall study context: A comparison of repertoires was made across blood and tumor or nodule tissue from malignant and benign thyroid patients.

Treatment of any kind had been given to no patient before thyroid surgery. Study observations and caveats: Significantly greater TCR beta diversity was reportedly found in malignant thyroid tumors than in benign nodules (in blood and tumor).

Original handling: Clinicopathological groups of papillary thyroid cancer showed CDR3 differences that were used to build a distant-metastasis classifier. With MiXCR, TCRdb called clones anew from the PCR reads. For this entry, the V and J calls and clone size follow TCRdb and not the study's own pipeline. The table lists tens of thousands of clones, more than 20% of them singletons. With regard to this clone: Its antigen is as yet unknown.

The sequenced material came from blood. The sequence was collected from a female donor with papillary thyroid cancer or a benign thyroid nodule (not recorded which). Some clones in this sample may be carry-over from other donors' samples.

CDR3 DNA sequence: TGCGCCATCGGGACCTCAGGTTATGAAAAACTGTTTTTT. The encoded protein is CAIGTSGYEKLFF. The genes are TRBV5-1 and TRBJ1-4; possibly TRBD1 for D (5 bases). Looked up from germline, CDR1 is SGHRS and CDR2 is YFSETQ. With 9 bases removed from V and 6 bases from J, the gap between germline ends came to 15 bases. The CDR3 contains 13 residues.